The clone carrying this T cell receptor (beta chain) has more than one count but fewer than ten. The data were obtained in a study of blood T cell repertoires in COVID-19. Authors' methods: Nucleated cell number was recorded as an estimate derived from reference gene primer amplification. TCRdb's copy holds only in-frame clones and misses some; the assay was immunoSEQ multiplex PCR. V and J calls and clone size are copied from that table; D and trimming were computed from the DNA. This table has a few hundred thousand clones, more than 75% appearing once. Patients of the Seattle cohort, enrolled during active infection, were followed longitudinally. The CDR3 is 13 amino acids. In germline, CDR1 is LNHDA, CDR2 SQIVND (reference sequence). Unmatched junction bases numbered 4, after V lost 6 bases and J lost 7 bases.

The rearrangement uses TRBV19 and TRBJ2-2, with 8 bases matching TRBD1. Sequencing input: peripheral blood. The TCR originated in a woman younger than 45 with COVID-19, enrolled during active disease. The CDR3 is CASSEQGVGELFF. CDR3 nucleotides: TGTGCCAGTAGCGAACAGGGGGTCGGGGAGCTGTTTTTT.